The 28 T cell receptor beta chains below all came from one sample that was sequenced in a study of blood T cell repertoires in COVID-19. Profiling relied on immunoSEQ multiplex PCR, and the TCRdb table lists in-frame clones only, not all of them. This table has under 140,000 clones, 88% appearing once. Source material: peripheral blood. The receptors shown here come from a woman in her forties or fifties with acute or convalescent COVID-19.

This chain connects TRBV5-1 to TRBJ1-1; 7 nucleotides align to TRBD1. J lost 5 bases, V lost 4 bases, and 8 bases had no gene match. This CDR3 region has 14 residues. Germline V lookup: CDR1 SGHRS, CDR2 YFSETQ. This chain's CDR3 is CASSPGGSLTEAFF. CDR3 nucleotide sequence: TGCGCCAGCAGCCCAGGGGGATCTTTGACTGAAGCTTTCTTT.

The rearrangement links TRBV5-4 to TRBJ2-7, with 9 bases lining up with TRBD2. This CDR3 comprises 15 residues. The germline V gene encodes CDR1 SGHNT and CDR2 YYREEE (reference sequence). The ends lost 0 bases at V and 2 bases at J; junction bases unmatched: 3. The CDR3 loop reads CASSLAGGRAYEQYF. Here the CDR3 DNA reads TGTGCCAGCAGCTTGGCTGGCGGGAGGGCCTACGAGCAGTACTTC.

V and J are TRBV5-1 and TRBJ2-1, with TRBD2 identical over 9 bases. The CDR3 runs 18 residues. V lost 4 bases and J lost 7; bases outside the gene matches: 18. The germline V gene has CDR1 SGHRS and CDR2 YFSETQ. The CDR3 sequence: CASSPEGGISGRPNEQFF. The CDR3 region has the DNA TGCGCCAGCAGCCCCGAGGGGGGGATCAGCGGGAGGCCTAATGAGCAGTTCTTC. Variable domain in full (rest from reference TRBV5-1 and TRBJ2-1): KAGVTQTPRYLIKTRGQQVTLSCSPISGHRSVSWYQQTPGQGLQFLFEYFSETQRNKGNFPGRFSGRQFSNSRSEMNVSTLELGDSALYLCASSPEGGISGRPNEQFFGPGTRLTVL.

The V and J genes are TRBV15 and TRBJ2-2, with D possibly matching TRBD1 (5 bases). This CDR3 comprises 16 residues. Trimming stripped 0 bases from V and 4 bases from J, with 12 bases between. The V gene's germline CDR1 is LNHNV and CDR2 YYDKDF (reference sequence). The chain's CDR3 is CATSRDVGQGTGELFF. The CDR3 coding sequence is TGTGCCACCAGCAGAGACGTCGGGCAGGGCACCGGGGAGCTGTTTTTT. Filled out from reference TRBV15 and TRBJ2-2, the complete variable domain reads DAMVIQNPRYQVTQFGKPVTLSCSQTLNHNVMYWYQQKSSQAPKLLFHYYDKDFNNEADTPDNFQSRRPNTSFCFLDIRSPGLGDTAMYLCATSRDVGQGTGELFFGEGSRLTVL.

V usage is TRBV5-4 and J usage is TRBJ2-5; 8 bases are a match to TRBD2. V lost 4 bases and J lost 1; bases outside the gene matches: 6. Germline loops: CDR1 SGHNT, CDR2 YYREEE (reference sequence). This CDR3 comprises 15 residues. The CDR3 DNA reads TGTGCCAGCAGCCCTAAGCGGGAGCTCCAAGAGACCCAGTACTTC. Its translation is CASSPKRELQETQYF. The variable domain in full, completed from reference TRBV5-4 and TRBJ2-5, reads ETGVTQSPTHLIKTRGQQVTLRCSSQSGHNTVSWYQQALGQGPQFIFQYYREEENGRGNFPPRFSGLQFPNYSSELNVNALELDDSALYLCASSPKRELQETQYFGPGTRLLVL.

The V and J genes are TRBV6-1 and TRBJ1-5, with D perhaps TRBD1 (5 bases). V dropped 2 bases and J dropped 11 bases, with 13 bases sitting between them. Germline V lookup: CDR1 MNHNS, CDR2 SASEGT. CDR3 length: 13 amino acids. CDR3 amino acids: CASSEKRGGSQHF. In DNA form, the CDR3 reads TGTGCCAGCAGTGAAAAACGGGGGGGGTCCCAGCATTTT.

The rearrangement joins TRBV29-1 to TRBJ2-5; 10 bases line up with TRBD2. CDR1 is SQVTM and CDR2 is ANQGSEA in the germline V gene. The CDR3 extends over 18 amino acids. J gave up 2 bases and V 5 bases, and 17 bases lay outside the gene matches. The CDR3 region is CSVLRASGGKGVQETQYF. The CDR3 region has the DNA TGCAGCGTTCTCCGTGCTAGCGGGGGTAAAGGGGTACAAGAGACCCAGTACTTC.

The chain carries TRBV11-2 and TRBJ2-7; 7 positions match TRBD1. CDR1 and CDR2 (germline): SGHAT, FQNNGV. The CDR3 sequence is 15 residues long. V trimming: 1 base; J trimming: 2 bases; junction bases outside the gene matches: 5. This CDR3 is CASSLGGTEPYEQYF. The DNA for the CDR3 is TGTGCCAGCAGCTTAGGGGGGACAGAACCCTACGAGCAGTACTTC.

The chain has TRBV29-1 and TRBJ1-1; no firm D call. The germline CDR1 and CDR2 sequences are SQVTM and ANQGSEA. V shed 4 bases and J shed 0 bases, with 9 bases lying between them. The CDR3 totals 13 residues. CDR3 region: CSVAEEMNTEAFF. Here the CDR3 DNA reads TGCAGCGTTGCTGAGGAAATGAACACTGAAGCTTTCTTT. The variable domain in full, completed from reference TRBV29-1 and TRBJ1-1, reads SAVISQKPSRDICQRGTSLTIQCQVDSQVTMMFWYRQQPGQSLTLIATANQGSEATYESGFVIDKFPISRPNLTFSTLTVSNMSPEDSSIYLCSVAEEMNTEAFFGQGTRLTVV.

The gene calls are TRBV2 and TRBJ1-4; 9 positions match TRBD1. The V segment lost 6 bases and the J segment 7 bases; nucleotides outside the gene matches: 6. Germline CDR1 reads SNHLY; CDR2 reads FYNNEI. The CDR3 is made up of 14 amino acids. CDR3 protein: CASRPGQGTEKLFF. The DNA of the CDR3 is TGTGCCAGCAGGCCGGGACAGGGAACTGAAAAACTGTTTTTT. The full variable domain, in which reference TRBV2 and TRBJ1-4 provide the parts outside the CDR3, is EPEVTQTPSHQVTQMGQEVILRCVPISNHLYFYWYRQILGQKVEFLVSFYNNEISEKSEIFDDQFSVERPDGSNFTLKIRSTKLEDSAMYFCASRPGQGTEKLFFGSGTQLSVL.

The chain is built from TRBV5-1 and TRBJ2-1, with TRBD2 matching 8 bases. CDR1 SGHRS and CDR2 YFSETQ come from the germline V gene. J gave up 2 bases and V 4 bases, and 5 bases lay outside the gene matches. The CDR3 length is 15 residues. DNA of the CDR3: TGCGCCAGCAGCGGGGGACTAGTTGCCTACAATGAGCAGTTCTTC. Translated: CASSGGLVAYNEQFF.

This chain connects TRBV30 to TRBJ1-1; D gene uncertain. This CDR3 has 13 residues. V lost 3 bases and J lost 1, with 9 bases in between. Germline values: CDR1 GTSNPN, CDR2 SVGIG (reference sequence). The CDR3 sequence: CAWRERQNTEAFF. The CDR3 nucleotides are TGTGCCTGGAGGGAGCGGCAGAACACTGAAGCTTTCTTT. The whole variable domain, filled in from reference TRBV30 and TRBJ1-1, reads SQTIHQWPATLVQPVGSPLSLECTVEGTSNPNLYWYRQAAGRGLQLLFYSVGIGQISSEVPQNLSASRPQDRQFILSSKKLLLSDSGFYLCAWRERQNTEAFFGQGTRLTVV.

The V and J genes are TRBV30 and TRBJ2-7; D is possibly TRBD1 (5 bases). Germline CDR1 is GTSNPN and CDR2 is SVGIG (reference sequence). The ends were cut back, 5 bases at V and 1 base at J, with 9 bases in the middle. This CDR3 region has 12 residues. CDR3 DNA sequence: TGTGCCTGGGTCAAGGGGTCCTACGAGCAGTACTTC. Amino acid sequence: CAWVKGSYEQYF.

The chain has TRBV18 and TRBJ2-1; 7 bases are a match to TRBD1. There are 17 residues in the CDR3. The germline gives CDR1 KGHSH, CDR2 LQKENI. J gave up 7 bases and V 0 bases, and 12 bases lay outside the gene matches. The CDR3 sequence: CASSPPRVAGGRNEQFF. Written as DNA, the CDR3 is TGTGCCAGCTCACCACCCCGTGTTGCAGGGGGTAGAAATGAGCAGTTCTTC.

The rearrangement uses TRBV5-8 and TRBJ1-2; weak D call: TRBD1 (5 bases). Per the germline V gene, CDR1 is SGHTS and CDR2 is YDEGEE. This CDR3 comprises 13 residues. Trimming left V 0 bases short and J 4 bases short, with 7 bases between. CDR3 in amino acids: CASSLGRAYGYTF. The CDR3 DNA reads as TGTGCCAGCAGCTTGGGCAGGGCCTATGGCTACACCTTC.

Written as DNA, the CDR3 is TGTGCCAGCTCGACAGGGGCAGATACGCAGTATTTT. Residues: CASSTGADTQYF. V usage is TRBV18 and J usage is TRBJ2-3, with 8 bases matching TRBD1. V gave up 6 bases and J gave up 4 bases; unmatched junction bases: 0. CDR1 is KGHSH and CDR2 is LQKENI in the germline V gene. The CDR3 is 12 residues long.

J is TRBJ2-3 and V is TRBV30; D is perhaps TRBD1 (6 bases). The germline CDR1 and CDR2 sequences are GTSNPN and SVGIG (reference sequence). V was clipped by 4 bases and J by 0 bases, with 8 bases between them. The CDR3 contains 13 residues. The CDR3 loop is CAWTRGSTDTQYF. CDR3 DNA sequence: TGTGCCTGGACAAGGGGGAGCACAGATACGCAGTATTTT.

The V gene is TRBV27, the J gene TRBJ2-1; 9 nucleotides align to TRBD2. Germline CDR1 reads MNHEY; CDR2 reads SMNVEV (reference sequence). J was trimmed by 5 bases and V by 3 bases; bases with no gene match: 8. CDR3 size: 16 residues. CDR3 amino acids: CASSLASGIINNEQFF. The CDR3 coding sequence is TGTGCCAGCAGTTTGGCTAGCGGGATTATAAACAATGAGCAGTTCTTC.

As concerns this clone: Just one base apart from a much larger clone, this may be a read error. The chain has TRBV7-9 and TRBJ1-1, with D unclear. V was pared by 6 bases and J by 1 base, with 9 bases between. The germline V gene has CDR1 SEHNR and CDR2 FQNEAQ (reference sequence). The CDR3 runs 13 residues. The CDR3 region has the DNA TGTGCCAGCAGTTACACAGAGAACACTGAAGCTTTCTTT. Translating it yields CASSYTENTEAFF.

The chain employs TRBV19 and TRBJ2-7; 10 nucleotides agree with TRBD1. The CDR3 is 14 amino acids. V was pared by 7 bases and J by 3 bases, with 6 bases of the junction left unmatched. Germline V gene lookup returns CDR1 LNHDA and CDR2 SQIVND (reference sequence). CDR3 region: CASTPRTGGYEQYF. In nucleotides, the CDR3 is TGTGCCAGTACCCCGAGGACAGGGGGCTACGAGCAGTACTTC.

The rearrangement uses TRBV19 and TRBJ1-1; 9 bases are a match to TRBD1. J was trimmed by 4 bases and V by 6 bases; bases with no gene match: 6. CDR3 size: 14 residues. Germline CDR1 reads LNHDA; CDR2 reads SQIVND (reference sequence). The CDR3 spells CASRDRGVGTEAFF. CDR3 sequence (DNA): TGTGCCAGTAGGGACAGGGGAGTGGGCACTGAAGCTTTCTTT.

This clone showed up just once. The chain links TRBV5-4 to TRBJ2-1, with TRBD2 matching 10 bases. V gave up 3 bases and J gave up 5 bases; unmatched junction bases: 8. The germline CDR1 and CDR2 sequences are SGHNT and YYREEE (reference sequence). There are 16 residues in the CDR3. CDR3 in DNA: TGTGCCAGCAGCTCTGGACTAGCGGTGATTGACAATGAGCAGTTCTTC. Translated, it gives CASSSGLAVIDNEQFF.

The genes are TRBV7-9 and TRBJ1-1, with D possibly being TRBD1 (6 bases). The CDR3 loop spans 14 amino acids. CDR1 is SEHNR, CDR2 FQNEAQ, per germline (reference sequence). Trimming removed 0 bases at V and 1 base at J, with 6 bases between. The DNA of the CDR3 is TGTGCCAGCAGCTTAGCGGGACAGAACACTGAAGCTTTCTTT. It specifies CASSLAGQNTEAFF.

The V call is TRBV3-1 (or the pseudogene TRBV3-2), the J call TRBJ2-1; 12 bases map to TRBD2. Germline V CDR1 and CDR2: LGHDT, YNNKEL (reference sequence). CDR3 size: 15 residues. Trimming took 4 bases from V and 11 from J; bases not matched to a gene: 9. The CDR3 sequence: CASSRGLAGGSKQFF. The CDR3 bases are TGTGCCAGCAGCCGAGGGCTAGCGGGAGGGTCCAAGCAGTTCTTC.

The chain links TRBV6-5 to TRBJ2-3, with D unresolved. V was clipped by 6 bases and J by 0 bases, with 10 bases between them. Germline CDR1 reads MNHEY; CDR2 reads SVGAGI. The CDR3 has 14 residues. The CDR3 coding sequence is TGTGCCAGCAGCCGGAGTACTAGCACAGATACGCAGTATTTT. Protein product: CASSRSTSTDTQYF.

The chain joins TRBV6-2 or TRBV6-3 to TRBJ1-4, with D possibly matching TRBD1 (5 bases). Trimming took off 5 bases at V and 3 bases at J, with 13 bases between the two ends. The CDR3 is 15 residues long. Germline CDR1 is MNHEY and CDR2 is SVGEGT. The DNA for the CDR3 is TGTGCCAGCAGTACGGGGGTTGATGCTAATGAAAAACTGTTTTTT. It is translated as CASSTGVDANEKLFF.

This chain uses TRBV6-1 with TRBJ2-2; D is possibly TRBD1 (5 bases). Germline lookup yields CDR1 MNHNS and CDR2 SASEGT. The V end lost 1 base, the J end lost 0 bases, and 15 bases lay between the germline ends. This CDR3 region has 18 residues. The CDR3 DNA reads TGTGCCAGCAGTGAAGGTGGGGCCTGGTGGTCGAACACCGGGGAGCTGTTTTTT. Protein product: CASSEGGAWWSNTGELFF.

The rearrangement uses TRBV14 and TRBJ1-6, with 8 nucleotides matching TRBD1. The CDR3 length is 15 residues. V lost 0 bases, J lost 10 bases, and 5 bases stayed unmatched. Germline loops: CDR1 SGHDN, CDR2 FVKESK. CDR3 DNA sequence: TGTGCCAGCAGCCAAGATACAACAGGGGGATCACCCCTCCACTTT. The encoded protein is CASSQDTTGGSPLHF.